Following are 14 T cell receptor beta chains from one sample sequenced in a study of PD-1 blockade in classical Hodgkin lymphoma. Described time point: cycle 4 day 1 (C4D1), after 6 weeks of nivolumab. Relapse was seen in all patients after autologous stem cell transplantation, and brentuximab vedotin exposure was variable. TCRdb keeps only in-frame clones here, not all; method: immunoSEQ multiplex PCR. This sample has 75,000 to 100,000 clones; around 93% occur once, and the top ten carry less than 2%. This sample comprised peripheral blood mononuclear cells (PBMCs), obtained before the fourth cycle of nivolumab. These receptors were obtained from a human donor with classical Hodgkin lymphoma.

The rearrangement links TRBV2 to TRBJ2-7; no firm D call. Germline CDR1 reads SNHLY; CDR2 reads FYNNEI. The germline V and J ends were trimmed by 6 bases and 2 bases, with 8 bases remaining between them. The CDR3 totals 12 residues. CDR3: CASRGSPYEQYF. The CDR3 DNA is TGTGCCAGCAGAGGGTCCCCCTACGAGCAGTACTTC.

The chain has TRBV30 and TRBJ1-5; 9 bases are a match to TRBD1. V gave up 2 bases and J gave up 5 bases; unmatched junction bases: 7. This CDR3 is built from 15 residues. Germline V gives CDR1 GTSNPN, CDR2 SVGIG (reference sequence). DNA of the CDR3: TGTGCCTGGAGTATCGGGACAGGGCGAGATCAGCCCCAGCATTTT. Amino acids: CAWSIGTGRDQPQHF.

This clone occurred a few times. The junction does not match germline at one end; this may be a read error. The chain combines TRBV2 with TRBJ2-5; no clear D. Germline lookup yields CDR1 SNHLY and CDR2 FYNNEI. The CDR3 spans 8 residues. CDR3 residues: CASLSWNF. CDR3 coding DNA: TGTGCCAGCCTTTCCTGGAACTTC.

The chain uses TRBV18 and TRBJ2-1; no clear D. There are 12 residues in the CDR3. The germline gives CDR1 KGHSH, CDR2 LQKENI. V was pared by 1 base and J by 4 bases, with 2 bases between. In DNA form, the CDR3 reads TGTGCCAGCTCACCACAATACAATGAGCAGTTCTTC. Its protein is CASSPQYNEQFF.

This clone was recorded once. V and J are TRBV9 and TRBJ1-6; tentatively, D is TRBD1 (6 bases). Trimming took 4 bases from V and 7 from J, leaving 15 bases between them. CDR1 is SGDLS and CDR2 is YYNGEE in the germline V gene. The CDR3 extends over 15 amino acids. CDR3 nucleotide sequence: TGTGCCAGCAGCTTTGCGACAGGTTGGAATTCACCCCTCCACTTT. This sequence encodes CASSFATGWNSPLHF.

The chain links TRBV9 to TRBJ1-4, with no clear D. The germline gives CDR1 SGDLS, CDR2 YYNGEE. Trimming took 3 bases from V and 6 from J, leaving 15 bases between them. This CDR3 spans 15 amino acids. CDR3 sequence: CASSAMILEDEKLFF. In DNA form, the CDR3 reads TGTGCCAGCAGCGCAATGATCCTGGAGGATGAAAAACTGTTTTTT.

Turning to this clone: Other DNA sequences within the sample encode an identical CDR3. The V and J genes are TRBV5-4 and TRBJ1-1, with 8 bases lining up with TRBD1. V shed 5 bases, J shed 5 bases, and the junction held 8 bases outside the gene matches. Germline loops: CDR1 SGHNT, CDR2 YYREEE (reference sequence). CDR3 size: 14 residues. The CDR3 nucleotides read TGTGCCAGCAGTCAAGGACAGGGAAGAACTGAAGCTTTCTTT. It is translated as CASSQGQGRTEAFF.

The rearrangement joins TRBV11-2 to TRBJ2-7; no clear D. Germline V CDR1 and CDR2: SGHAT, FQNNGV. This CDR3 has 12 residues. V gave up 3 bases and J gave up 6 bases, with 9 bases separating them. In DNA, the CDR3 is TGTGCCAGCAGCTTCGGACCAGGCGAGCAGTACTTC. As protein: CASSFGPGEQYF. Complete variable domain (other parts from reference TRBV11-2 and TRBJ2-7): EAGVAQSPRYKIIEKRQSVAFWCNPISGHATLYWYQQILGQGPKLLIQFQNNGVVDDSQLPKDRFSAERLKGVDSTLKIQPAKLEDSAVYLCASSFGPGEQYFGPGTRLTVT.

This clone was recorded once. The chain links TRBV2 to TRBJ1-3; D not resolved. Germline V gene data show CDR1 as SNHLY and CDR2 as FYNNEI. CDR3 length: 19 residues. V was cut by 1 base and J by 0 bases, with 19 bases left in between. CDR3 loop: CASSEGRFRVHSSGNTIYF. The DNA for the CDR3 is TGTGCCAGCAGTGAAGGGCGCTTCCGGGTGCATAGCTCTGGAAACACCATATATTTT.

V is TRBV30 and J is TRBJ2-7; D is ambiguous. V lost 3 bases and J 2 bases, leaving 8 bases between the germline ends. Germline loops: CDR1 GTSNPN, CDR2 SVGIG (reference sequence). This CDR3 has 12 residues. The CDR3 DNA reads TGTGCCTGGAGCCCGGCCCCCTACGAGCAGTACTTC. It specifies CAWSPAPYEQYF. Variable domain in full (rest from reference TRBV30 and TRBJ2-7): SQTIHQWPATLVQPVGSPLSLECTVEGTSNPNLYWYRQAAGRGLQLLFYSVGIGQISSEVPQNLSASRPQDRQFILSSKKLLLSDSGFYLCAWSPAPYEQYFGPGTRLTVT.

The rearrangement uses TRBV27 and TRBJ2-7; no definite D call. The CDR3 loop spans 14 amino acids. CDR1 and CDR2 from the germline V gene are MNHEY and SMNVEV (reference sequence). Trimming cost V 5 bases and J 3 bases, with 14 bases left between them. CDR3 protein: CASSIGLSVYEQYF. The CDR3 nucleotides are TGTGCCAGCAGTATAGGTTTATCTGTCTACGAGCAGTACTTC.

The genes are TRBV28 and TRBJ2-1; D not resolved. CDR1 and CDR2 from the germline V gene are MDHEN and SYDVKM. CDR3 length: 15 amino acids. The V and J ends lost 7 bases and 5 bases respectively, with 18 bases between them. CDR3 amino acids: CASTSGRVQNNEQFF. CDR3 bases: TGTGCCAGCACCTCGGGTAGAGTCCAGAACAATGAGCAGTTCTTC.

The chain is built from TRBV5-4 and TRBJ2-3; perhaps TRBD2 as D (5 bases). The CDR3 is 15 amino acids. The V gene lost 2 bases and the J gene lost 0 bases, with 10 bases spanning the gap. The germline gives CDR1 SGHNT, CDR2 YYREEE (reference sequence). The CDR3 reads CASSLRGTSTDTQYF. As DNA, the CDR3 is TGTGCCAGCAGCTTACGGGGAACTAGCACAGATACGCAGTATTTT.

About this clone itself: A read error is likely, as this CDR3 ends without the conserved phenylalanine or tryptophan. It is unclear where the CDR3 begins or ends on the DNA, so no DNA is shown, and the CDR3 is as TCRdb lists it. The rearrangement joins TRBV19 to TRBJ2-7; the table calls TRBD1, which could not be checked here. The CDR3 is 10 amino acids in total, end residues counted. Germline V CDR1 and CDR2: LNHDA, SQIVND (reference sequence). The CDR3 loop is CASSKGTGHG.